These 10 T cell receptor beta chains were sequenced from one sample in a study of cytomegalovirus exposure and HLA in healthy donors. Vbeta (60) and Jbeta (13) primers were used in the PCR. Method: immunoSEQ multiplex PCR; TCRdb's copy keeps in-frame clones and lacks some. The sample contains about 130,000 clones, around 78% of which appear only once. The material sequenced was PBMCs. Receptors originate from a man in his forties or fifties in good health and CMV-seronegative.

The CDR3 DNA sequence: TGTGCCAGCAGCTCCCAGCCTCCGACTATGAACGAGCAGTACTTC. This gives the protein CASSSQPPTMNEQYF. V is TRBV7-2 and J is TRBJ2-7, with D tentatively TRBD2 (5 bases). CDR3 size: 15 residues. Germline CDR1 and CDR2: SGHTA and FQGNSA. Between the trimmed V and J ends, which lost 4 bases and 5 bases, there was a span of 18 bases.

The chain is built from TRBV5-1 and TRBJ1-6; D possibly corresponds to TRBD1 (5 bases). The CDR3 runs 16 residues. Between the trimmed V and J ends, which lost 0 bases and 10 bases, there was a span of 17 bases. Germline CDR1 is SGHRS and CDR2 is YFSETQ. Here the CDR3 reads CASSLVSQGFGSPLHF. CDR3 bases: TGCGCCAGCAGCTTGGTCTCCCAGGGATTCGGGTCACCCCTCCACTTT.

The chain uses TRBV7-2 and TRBJ2-1; D is perhaps TRBD2 (6 bases). The CDR3 runs to 15 residues. The ends were cut back, 4 bases at V and 3 bases at J, with 13 bases in the middle. Germline assignment: CDR1 SGHTA and CDR2 FQGNSA. The DNA for the CDR3 is TGTGCCAGCAGCTCAAGCGGGCTTCACTACAATGAGCAGTTCTTC. This sequence encodes CASSSSGLHYNEQFF.

The chain is built from TRBV6-1 and TRBJ2-7; D is unclear. Between the trimmed V and J ends, which lost 6 bases and 0 bases, there was a span of 6 bases. The CDR3 runs to 12 residues. CDR1 is MNHNS and CDR2 is SASEGT in the germline V gene. The CDR3 region has the DNA TGTGCCAGCAGCCTGAGCTCCTACGAGCAGTACTTC. Protein: CASSLSSYEQYF.

This rearrangement joins TRBV10-3 to TRBJ1-4; perhaps TRBD1 as D (6 bases). V was clipped by 2 bases and J by 4 bases, with 14 bases between them. From germline, CDR1 is ENHRY and CDR2 SYGVKD. The CDR3 has 16 amino acids. The CDR3 spells CAISEGRDKGNEKLFF. CDR3 nucleotides: TGTGCCATCAGTGAGGGACGGGACAAGGGTAATGAAAAACTGTTTTTT.

This chain uses TRBV9 with TRBJ2-3; perhaps TRBD1 as D (5 bases). There are 17 residues in the CDR3. Trimming took 1 base from V and 4 from J, leaving 19 bases between them. Germline CDR1 is SGDLS and CDR2 is YYNGEE. CDR3 coding DNA: TGTGCCAGCAGCGTAAGGGGCCAGGGTTTAAGGGCAGATACGCAGTATTTT. This encodes CASSVRGQGLRADTQYF.

The rearrangement joins TRBV6-5 to TRBJ2-2, with 8 bases that match TRBD1. J lost 2 bases, V lost 2 bases, and 4 bases had no gene match. There are 16 residues in the CDR3. Germline V gene sequence: CDR1 MNHEY, CDR2 SVGAGI. The CDR3 bases are TGTGCCAGCAGTTACGGGGGGACAGGAAACACCGGGGAGCTGTTTTTT. This gives the protein CASSYGGTGNTGELFF.

The gene calls are TRBV5-6 and TRBJ2-5; 9 bases match TRBD2. The CDR3 is 16 residues long. Germline lookup yields CDR1 SGHDT and CDR2 YYEEEE. Germline trimming cut 0 bases from V and 1 base from J; bases unmatched to any gene: 4. The chain's CDR3 is CASSLAPSGAQETQYF. The CDR3 DNA sequence: TGTGCCAGCAGCTTGGCTCCTAGCGGGGCCCAAGAGACCCAGTACTTC. The full variable domain, completed using reference TRBV5-6 and TRBJ2-5, is DAGVTQSPTHLIKTRGQQVTLRCSPKSGHDTVSWYQQALGQGPQFIFQYYEEEERQRGNFPDRFSGHQFPNYSSELNVNALLLGDSALYLCASSLAPSGAQETQYFGPGTRLLVL.

This chain connects TRBV6-5 to TRBJ1-4; perhaps TRBD1 as D (6 bases). Germline CDR1 reads MNHEY; CDR2 reads SVGAGI. Trimming took 0 bases from V and 5 from J, leaving 7 bases between them. The CDR3 has 14 amino acids. The CDR3 is CASSYSRGNEKLFF. The CDR3 DNA sequence: TGTGCCAGCAGTTACTCGAGGGGGAATGAAAAACTGTTTTTT.

This clone turned up a few times. The chain links TRBV9 to TRBJ2-7; TRBD1 is a possible D gene (5 bases). CDR1 and CDR2 from the germline V gene are SGDLS and YYNGEE. Trimming left V 4 bases short and J 2 bases short, with 16 bases between. The CDR3 runs to 15 residues. The CDR3 bases are TGTGCCAGCAGCCCAGGTCAGGGTGTAGCCTACGAGCAGTACTTC. It yields the protein CASSPGQGVAYEQYF. Looking up the rest from reference TRBV9 and TRBJ2-7 gives the full variable domain: DSGVTQTPKHLITATGQRVTLRCSPRSGDLSVYWYQQSLDQGLQFLIQYYNGEERAKGNILERFSAQQFPDLHSELNLSSLELGDSALYFCASSPGQGVAYEQYFGPGTRLTVT.